These 27 T cell receptor beta chains came from one sample sequenced in a study of blood T cell repertoires in COVID-19. Libraries were prepared by immunoSEQ multiplex PCR; TCRdb keeps only in-frame clonotypes and omits some of them. The sample has roughly 290,000 clones; around 85% are singletons. The sequencing input was peripheral blood. The receptors stem from a human donor with COVID-19, enrolled during active disease. The donor label of this sample is uncertain.

This clone was observed many times. The J gene is TRBJ1-2, the V gene TRBV27; TRBD1 agrees at 9 bases. Germline V gene sequence: CDR1 MNHEY, CDR2 SMNVEV (reference sequence). This CDR3 has 17 residues. With 5 bases clipped from V and 4 bases from J, the junction kept 14 bases outside the gene matches. The CDR3 DNA reads as TGTGCCAGCAGTGACAACCCGACAGGGGGTTTGCCCTATGGCTACACCTTC. This encodes CASSDNPTGGLPYGYTF.

J is TRBJ1-2 and V is TRBV5-6; 7 positions match TRBD1. This CDR3 has 13 residues. V was pared by 5 bases and J by 8 bases, with 9 bases of the junction left unmatched. The germline V gene has CDR1 SGHDT and CDR2 YYEEEE. In nucleotides, the CDR3 is TGTGCCAGCAGTTCCGACAGGGTAGGAGGCTACACCTTC. It yields the protein CASSSDRVGGYTF. The whole variable domain, remainder taken from reference TRBV5-6 and TRBJ1-2, is DAGVTQSPTHLIKTRGQQVTLRCSPKSGHDTVSWYQQALGQGPQFIFQYYEEEERQRGNFPDRFSGHQFPNYSSELNVNALLLGDSALYLCASSSDRVGGYTFGSGTRLTVV.

V and J are TRBV2 and TRBJ2-3, with 13 nucleotides matching TRBD2. The CDR3 has 16 residues. Germline V gene data show CDR1 as SNHLY and CDR2 as FYNNEI. V lost 9 bases, J lost 4 bases, and 10 bases stayed unmatched. The CDR3 is CASTPGLAGVADTQYF. In DNA form, the CDR3 reads TGTGCCAGTACCCCTGGACTAGCGGGAGTGGCAGATACGCAGTATTTT.

This rearrangement joins TRBV28 to TRBJ1-5, with 8 bases that match TRBD1. The CDR3 runs 14 residues. V dropped 6 bases and J dropped 6; count of bases not matched to a gene: 7. Germline assignment: CDR1 MDHEN and CDR2 SYDVKM. CDR3 region: CASRMTGDFQPQHF. CDR3 in DNA: TGTGCCAGCAGGATGACAGGGGATTTTCAGCCCCAGCATTTT.

The rearrangement links TRBV11-2 to TRBJ1-1; 8 bases are shared with TRBD1. V was pared by 4 bases and J by 3 bases, with 7 bases of the junction left unmatched. Per the germline V gene, CDR1 is SGHAT and CDR2 is FQNNGV. This CDR3 spans 15 amino acids. As DNA, the CDR3 is TGTGCCAGCAGCTCTCTTACAGGGGGTGACACTGAAGCTTTCTTT. This sequence encodes CASSSLTGGDTEAFF.

A note on this clone: At one end, the junction sequence differs from germline, possibly due to a read error. The genes are TRBV7-7 and TRBJ2-2; 13 bases map to TRBD2. The CDR3 length is 16 residues. The germline V gene has CDR1 SSHAT and CDR2 FNYEAQ (reference sequence). The CDR3 sequence: CASSTGLAGVIGELFF. The CDR3 DNA reads as TGTGCTAGCAGCACTGGACTAGCGGGAGTGATCGGGGAGCTGTTTTTT.

The rearrangement joins TRBV3-1 (or the pseudogene TRBV3-2) to TRBJ2-3; 10 positions match TRBD2. The CDR3 spans 16 residues. V gave up 1 base and J gave up 2 bases; unmatched junction bases: 3. Germline V gene lookup returns CDR1 LGHDT and CDR2 YNNKEL (reference sequence). Written as DNA, the CDR3 is TGTGCCAGCAGCCAAGTACTAGCGGGGAACACAGATACGCAGTATTTT. Its protein product is CASSQVLAGNTDTQYF.

The chain recombines TRBV7-3 with TRBJ1-4; a possible D gene is TRBD1 (5 bases). The germline V and J ends were trimmed by 0 bases and 1 base, with 12 bases remaining between them. This CDR3 region has 17 residues. The germline V gene has CDR1 SGHTA and CDR2 FQGTGA. CDR3 in DNA: TGTGCCAGCAGCTTAACGGCCGTGGGGGGAACTAATGAAAAACTGTTTTTT. Its protein is CASSLTAVGGTNEKLFF.

The table lists this clone with a count of one. The chain links TRBV2 to TRBJ1-1; the D is unclear. The V end was cut by 7 bases, the J end by 1 base, with 16 bases between. Germline V gene sequence: CDR1 SNHLY, CDR2 FYNNEI. The CDR3 is made up of 15 amino acids. This CDR3 reads CASKVWAQPNTEAFF. CDR3 sequence (DNA): TGTGCCAGCAAGGTTTGGGCACAGCCGAACACTGAAGCTTTCTTT.

The chain is built from TRBV7-3 and TRBJ1-1; no definite D call. Trimming removed 3 bases at V and 3 bases at J, with 14 bases between. The CDR3 consists of 15 residues. Per the germline V gene, CDR1 is SGHTA and CDR2 is FQGTGA. The CDR3 DNA reads TGTGCCAGCAGCTTCGGGGTGGGCGTATACACTGAAGCTTTCTTT. Residues: CASSFGVGVYTEAFF. Full variable domain (missing parts from reference TRBV7-3 and TRBJ1-1): GAGVSQTPSNKVTEKGKYVELRCDPISGHTALYWYRQSLGQGPEFLIYFQGTGAADDSGLPNDRFFAVRPEGSVSTLKIQRTERGDSAVYLCASSFGVGVYTEAFFGQGTRLTVV.

The chain recombines TRBV28 with TRBJ2-1; D uncertain. The germline V gene encodes CDR1 MDHEN and CDR2 SYDVKM. Trimming stripped 4 bases from V and 6 bases from J, with 10 bases between. The CDR3 extends over 13 amino acids. The CDR3 DNA reads as TGTGCCAGCAGTTCCTCCCCCCGCAATGAGCAGTTCTTC. Protein sequence: CASSSSPRNEQFF.

The table lists this clone with a few counts. This chain uses TRBV9 with TRBJ1-1; no definite D call. The V gene's germline CDR1 is SGDLS and CDR2 YYNGEE. This CDR3 has 14 residues. The V end was cut by 6 bases, the J end by 6 bases, with 18 bases between. The CDR3 spells CASTPGQPDAEAFF. CDR3 coding DNA: TGTGCCAGCACCCCGGGTCAACCAGACGCTGAAGCTTTCTTT.

The genes are TRBV30 and TRBJ2-3, with 10 bases identical to TRBD2. The CDR3 length is 15 residues. V lost 4 bases to trimming and J lost 4 bases; unmatched junction nucleotides: 8. CDR1 GTSNPN and CDR2 SVGIG come from the germline V gene (reference sequence). DNA of the CDR3: TGTGCCTGGACCCGACTAGCGGGTGGGCCAGATACGCAGTATTTT. It codes for CAWTRLAGGPDTQYF.

The rearrangement uses TRBV11-1 and TRBJ2-1; 8 bases match TRBD2. The CDR3 is 15 residues long. J lost 5 bases, V lost 3 bases, and 6 bases had no gene match. CDR1 and CDR2 from the germline V gene are SGHAT and FQDESV (reference sequence). In nucleotides, the CDR3 is TGTGCCAGCAGCTTGGCTACTAGCGGTCACAATGAGCAGTTCTTC. It codes for CASSLATSGHNEQFF.

Regarding this clone: Compared with germline, one end of the junction differs, possibly owing to a read error. The V gene is TRBV7-7, the J gene TRBJ2-1, with 8 nucleotides matching TRBD2. CDR1 and CDR2 (germline): SSHAT, FNYEAQ (reference sequence). The CDR3 has 13 amino acids. As DNA, the CDR3 is TGTGCTAGCAGCTTCGGGAGGGGGAATGAGCAGTTCTTC. Translation gives CASSFGRGNEQFF.

The chain couples TRBV27 to TRBJ2-1; 8 nucleotides match TRBD2. CDR1 is MNHEY, CDR2 SMNVEV, per germline (reference sequence). The CDR3 is made up of 17 amino acids. V dropped 5 bases and J dropped 5; count of bases not matched to a gene: 14. This CDR3 reads CASSARLAPTRNNEQFF. The CDR3 coding sequence is TGTGCCAGCAGTGCCCGACTAGCGCCAACAAGGAACAATGAGCAGTTCTTC.

This chain joins TRBV5-1 and TRBJ2-5; 8 bases fit TRBD1. Germline lookup yields CDR1 SGHRS and CDR2 YFSETQ. The CDR3 is 15 amino acids. Trimming cost V 4 bases and J 2 bases; bases outside gene matches: 7. The CDR3 loop is CASSPPRTGQETQYF. Here the CDR3 DNA reads TGCGCCAGCAGCCCCCCCCGGACAGGGCAAGAGACCCAGTACTTC.

The rearrangement links TRBV9 to TRBJ2-1, with D maybe TRBD2 (6 bases). Trimming took 0 bases from V and 6 from J, leaving 13 bases between them. Germline V gene data show CDR1 as SGDLS and CDR2 as YYNGEE. The CDR3 consists of 15 residues. This CDR3 is CASSVGGNGFNEQFF. The CDR3 bases are TGTGCCAGCAGCGTAGGCGGGAACGGGTTCAATGAGCAGTTCTTC. Looking up the rest from reference TRBV9 and TRBJ2-1 gives the full variable domain: DSGVTQTPKHLITATGQRVTLRCSPRSGDLSVYWYQQSLDQGLQFLIQYYNGEERAKGNILERFSAQQFPDLHSELNLSSLELGDSALYFCASSVGGNGFNEQFFGPGTRLTVL.

The chain uses TRBV7-3 and TRBJ2-3; possibly TRBD1 for D (5 bases). Germline V gives CDR1 SGHTA, CDR2 FQGTGA. The CDR3 contains 15 residues. Trimming removed 4 bases from V and 5 bases from J, with 16 bases in between. Here the CDR3 reads CASSSPGQGLDTQYF. CDR3 nucleotide sequence: TGTGCCAGCAGCTCCCCAGGGCAGGGTCTAGATACGCAGTATTTT.

The chain uses TRBV19 and TRBJ2-5, with D possibly being TRBD2 (5 bases). Between the trimmed V and J ends, which lost 6 bases and 3 bases, there was a span of 8 bases. This CDR3 region has 12 residues. CDR1 and CDR2 from the germline V gene are LNHDA and SQIVND (reference sequence). In nucleotides, the CDR3 is TGTGCCAGTAGAGGGAGCGAAGAGACCCAGTACTTC. It encodes CASRGSEETQYF.

The rearrangement joins TRBV2 to TRBJ1-5; a possible D gene is TRBD1 (5 bases). The CDR3 runs to 14 residues. V lost 7 bases and J 1 base, leaving 11 bases between the germline ends. Germline loops: CDR1 SNHLY, CDR2 FYNNEI. The CDR3 DNA reads as TGTGCCAGCACTAGACAGACCAGCAATCAGCCCCAGCATTTT. Protein sequence: CASTRQTSNQPQHF.

CDR3 amino acids: CASSQDLIAGENYNEQFF. The CDR3 nucleotides are TGTGCCAGCAGCCAAGATCTGATAGCGGGAGAAAACTACAATGAGCAGTTCTTC. This chain uses TRBV3-1 (or the pseudogene TRBV3-2) with TRBJ2-1; TRBD2 matches at 9 bases. V lost 0 bases, J lost 3 bases, and 9 bases stayed unmatched. There are 18 residues in the CDR3. Germline V CDR1 and CDR2: LGHDT, YNNKEL (reference sequence).

The CDR3: CAWTRLAGGQGNEQFF. DNA of the CDR3: TGTGCCTGGACTAGACTAGCGGGAGGGCAGGGCAATGAGCAGTTCTTC. This chain links TRBV30 with TRBJ2-1; 14 bases are a match to TRBD2. CDR3 size: 16 residues. The trim removed 4 bases at V and 6 bases at J, leaving 8 bases unmatched. From germline, CDR1 is GTSNPN and CDR2 SVGIG (reference sequence).

This chain connects TRBV7-9 to TRBJ1-2; TRBD1 might be the D (5 bases). The germline gives CDR1 SEHNR, CDR2 FQNEAQ (reference sequence). Trimming removed 5 bases from V and 7 bases from J, with 14 bases in between. The CDR3 is made up of 13 amino acids. DNA of the CDR3: TGTGCCAGCAGCCTGCAAGGGGTGTTTGGCTACACCTTC. Translated, it gives CASSLQGVFGYTF.

The chain employs TRBV30 and TRBJ2-7, with D maybe TRBD1 (5 bases). Germline CDR1 and CDR2: GTSNPN and SVGIG (reference sequence). The V end lost 4 bases, the J end lost 1 base, and 17 bases lay between the germline ends. The CDR3 sequence is 15 residues long. CDR3 nucleotide sequence: TGTGCCTGGAAGGCCGACAGCATCCCGTCCTACGAGCAGTACTTC. Translated: CAWKADSIPSYEQYF. The full variable domain, in which reference TRBV30 and TRBJ2-7 provide the parts outside the CDR3, is SQTIHQWPATLVQPVGSPLSLECTVEGTSNPNLYWYRQAAGRGLQLLFYSVGIGQISSEVPQNLSASRPQDRQFILSSKKLLLSDSGFYLCAWKADSIPSYEQYFGPGTRLTVT.

This clone was counted between two and nine times. This chain connects TRBV9 to TRBJ1-2; 8 bases agree with TRBD1. V trimming: 5 bases; J trimming: 8 bases; junction bases outside the gene matches: 11. CDR1 is SGDLS, CDR2 YYNGEE, per germline. The CDR3 contains 14 residues. The CDR3 DNA follows: TGTGCCAGCAGTGCCACCCCAGGGGGCCAAGGCTACACCTTC. Its translation: CASSATPGGQGYTF. The full variable domain, rest sourced from reference TRBV9 and TRBJ1-2, is DSGVTQTPKHLITATGQRVTLRCSPRSGDLSVYWYQQSLDQGLQFLIQYYNGEERAKGNILERFSAQQFPDLHSELNLSSLELGDSALYFCASSATPGGQGYTFGSGTRLTVV.

This clone was seen once. The rearrangement links TRBV28 to TRBJ1-5, with a tentative D call TRBD1 (6 bases). The CDR3 runs 16 residues. Germline values: CDR1 MDHEN, CDR2 SYDVKM. Trimming removed 3 bases at V and 6 bases at J, with 18 bases between. CDR3 nucleotide sequence: TGTGCCAGCAGTTTTTACAGCAGGGGACGCGGTCAGCCCCAGCATTTT. Its protein product is CASSFYSRGRGQPQHF.